One and the same sample provided the 12 T cell receptor beta chains below, sequenced in a study of blood T cell repertoires in COVID-19. TCRdb's table, derived via immunoSEQ multiplex PCR, lists solely in-frame clones and lacks some. The sample holds more than 150,000 clones, 87% seen once. Sequencing was carried out using peripheral blood. The receptors shown here come from a woman in her seventies with COVID-19, enrolled during active disease.

This rearrangement joins TRBV20-1 to TRBJ2-7, with 9 bases matching TRBD1. The V and J ends lost 3 bases and 5 bases, in that order; junction bases with no gene match: 5. CDR1 is DFQATT, CDR2 SNEGSKA, per germline (reference sequence). CDR3 length: 13 amino acids. CDR3 amino acids: CSASGTGFHEQYF. The CDR3 coding sequence is TGCAGTGCTAGTGGGACAGGGTTCCACGAGCAGTACTTC.

V is TRBV4-3 and J is TRBJ2-1; TRBD1 matches 7 bases. CDR1 LGHNA and CDR2 YSLEER come from the germline V gene. J was trimmed by 2 bases and V by 4 bases; bases with no gene match: 5. The CDR3 is 15 residues long. In nucleotides, the CDR3 is TGCGCCAGCAGCCCGGGACAGACCACCTACAATGAGCAGTTCTTC. Its translation: CASSPGQTTYNEQFF.

The table lists this clone with a few counts. This chain uses TRBV11-3 with TRBJ2-2; TRBD1 matches 9 bases. V gave up 5 bases and J gave up 3 bases; unmatched junction bases: 4. This CDR3 is 15 amino acids long. Germline V gene lookup returns CDR1 SGHNT and CDR2 YENEEA. The CDR3 coding sequence is TGTGCCAGCAGCCCCGGGACAGGGTACACCGGGGAGCTGTTTTTT. This gives the protein CASSPGTGYTGELFF.

The chain recombines TRBV27 with TRBJ1-2, with 7 bases lining up with TRBD1. This CDR3 has 11 residues. The V gene's germline CDR1 is MNHEY and CDR2 SMNVEV (reference sequence). V lost 6 bases and J lost 6; bases outside the gene matches: 1. CDR3 in amino acids: CASSRGNGYTF. The CDR3 DNA sequence: TGTGCCAGCAGCAGGGGGAATGGCTACACCTTC.

J is TRBJ1-3 and V is TRBV5-4, with a possible D match to TRBD1 (5 bases). Germline CDR1 reads SGHNT; CDR2 reads YYREEE (reference sequence). V was pared by 2 bases and J by 0 bases, with 12 bases between. CDR3 length: 16 residues. The DNA for the CDR3 is TGTGCCAGCAGCTTAGGGGAAGGGGACTCTGGAAACACCATATATTTT. It specifies CASSLGEGDSGNTIYF.

V gene TRBV5-4 combines with J gene TRBJ1-5; weak D call: TRBD1 (5 bases). CDR1 SGHNT and CDR2 YYREEE come from the germline V gene (reference sequence). V lost 0 bases and J 3 bases, leaving 7 bases between the germline ends. The CDR3 runs 14 residues. The CDR3 reads CASSLAGYNQPQHF. The DNA of the CDR3 is TGTGCCAGCAGCTTGGCAGGGTACAATCAGCCCCAGCATTTT.

The rearrangement joins TRBV3-1 (or the pseudogene TRBV3-2) to TRBJ2-2; TRBD2 is a possible D gene (6 bases). V lost 1 base and J 2 bases, leaving 8 bases between the germline ends. The CDR3 spans 15 residues. The germline V gene has CDR1 LGHDT and CDR2 YNNKEL (reference sequence). CDR3 coding DNA: TGTGCCAGCAGCCAAGGACTAGTTAACACCGGGGAGCTGTTTTTT. Translation gives CASSQGLVNTGELFF.

The chain combines TRBV2 with TRBJ2-5; TRBD2 is a possible D gene (6 bases). CDR3 length equals 12 residues. V was trimmed by 5 bases and J by 5 bases, leaving 9 bases between them. The germline V gene encodes CDR1 SNHLY and CDR2 FYNNEI. CDR3 in DNA: TGTGCCAGCAGTAGGGAGGTGGAGACCCAGTACTTC. Amino acids: CASSREVETQYF. Together with reference TRBV2 and TRBJ2-5, the CDR3 gives the full variable domain: EPEVTQTPSHQVTQMGQEVILRCVPISNHLYFYWYRQILGQKVEFLVSFYNNEISEKSEIFDDQFSVERPDGSNFTLKIRSTKLEDSAMYFCASSREVETQYFGPGTRLLVL.

V is TRBV19 and J is TRBJ2-7; TRBD2 agrees at 9 bases. The CDR3 loop spans 15 amino acids. CDR1 is LNHDA and CDR2 is SQIVND in the germline V gene (reference sequence). V dropped 4 bases and J dropped 4; count of bases not matched to a gene: 8. The chain's CDR3 is CASSTQAGGSYEQYF. DNA of the CDR3: TGTGCCAGTAGTACCCAAGCGGGAGGTAGTTACGAGCAGTACTTC.

The chain employs TRBV7-3 and TRBJ2-2, with unresolved D. This CDR3 has 13 amino acids. The V end was cut by 8 bases, the J end by 2 bases, with 9 bases between. In germline, CDR1 is SGHTA, CDR2 FQGTGA. CDR3 sequence: CASSRVNTGELFF. The CDR3 DNA reads as TGTGCCAGCTCCCGGGTTAACACCGGGGAGCTGTTTTTT.

A single count supports this clone. The rearrangement joins TRBV6-5 to TRBJ1-2, with D uncertain. Germline CDR1 is MNHEY and CDR2 is SVGAGI. Trimming left V 6 bases short and J 2 bases short, with 7 bases between. The CDR3 totals 12 residues. This CDR3 reads CASSKSNYGYTF. The CDR3 DNA sequence: TGTGCCAGCAGCAAGAGCAACTATGGCTACACCTTC.

This clone has more than one count but fewer than ten. The chain combines TRBV5-1 with TRBJ1-2; 9 nucleotides align to TRBD1. V was pared by 4 bases and J by 2 bases, with 9 bases of the junction left unmatched. Germline-derived CDR1 and CDR2 are SGHRS and YFSETQ. The CDR3 runs to 16 residues. CDR3 in amino acids: CASSMDRGGGNYGYTF. The CDR3 coding sequence is TGCGCCAGCAGCATGGACAGGGGTGGAGGGAACTATGGCTACACCTTC.